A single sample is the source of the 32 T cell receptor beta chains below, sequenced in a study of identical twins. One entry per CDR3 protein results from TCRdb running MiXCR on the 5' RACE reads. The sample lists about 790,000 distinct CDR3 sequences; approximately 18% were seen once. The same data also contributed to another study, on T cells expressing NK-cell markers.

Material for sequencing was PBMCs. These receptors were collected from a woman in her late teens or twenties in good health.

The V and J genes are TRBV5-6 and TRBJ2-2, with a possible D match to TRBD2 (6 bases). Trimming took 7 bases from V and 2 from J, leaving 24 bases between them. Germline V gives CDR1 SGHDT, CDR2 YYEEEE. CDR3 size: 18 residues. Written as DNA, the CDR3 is TGTGCCAGCCGGCGGGAAGGTCGGGGCGGCGGAAACACCGGGGAGCTGTTTTTT. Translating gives CASRREGRGGGNTGELFF.

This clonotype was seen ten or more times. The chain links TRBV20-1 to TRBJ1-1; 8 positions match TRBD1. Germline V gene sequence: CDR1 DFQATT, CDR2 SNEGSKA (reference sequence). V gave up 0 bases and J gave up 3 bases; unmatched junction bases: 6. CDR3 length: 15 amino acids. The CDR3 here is CSARDGDRSHTEAFF. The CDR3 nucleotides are TGCAGTGCTAGAGATGGGGACAGGTCCCACACTGAAGCTTTCTTT.

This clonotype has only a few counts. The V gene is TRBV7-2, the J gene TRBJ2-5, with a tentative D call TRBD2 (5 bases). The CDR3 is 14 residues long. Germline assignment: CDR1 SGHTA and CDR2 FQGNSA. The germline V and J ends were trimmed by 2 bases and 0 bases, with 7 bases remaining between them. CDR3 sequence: CASSLTADQETQYF. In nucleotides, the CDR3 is TGTGCCAGCAGCTTAACAGCGGACCAAGAGACCCAGTACTTC.

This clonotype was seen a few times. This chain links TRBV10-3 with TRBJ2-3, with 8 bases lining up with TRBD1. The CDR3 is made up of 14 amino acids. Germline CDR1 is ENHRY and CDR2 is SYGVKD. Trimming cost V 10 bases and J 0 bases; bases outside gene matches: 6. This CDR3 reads CATRTGPSTDTQYF. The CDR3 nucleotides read TGTGCCACCAGGACAGGGCCTAGCACAGATACGCAGTATTTT.

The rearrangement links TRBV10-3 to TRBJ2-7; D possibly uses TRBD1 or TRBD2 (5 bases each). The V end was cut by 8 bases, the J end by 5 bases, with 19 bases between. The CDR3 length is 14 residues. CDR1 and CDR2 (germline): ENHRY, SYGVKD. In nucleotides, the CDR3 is TGTGCCATCGGAAAATCCGGGACCCCCGACGAGCAGTACTTC. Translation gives CAIGKSGTPDEQYF.

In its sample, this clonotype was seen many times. CDR3 sequence (DNA): TGTGCCAGCAGTTTCTGGCAGGGTCACGAGCAGTACTTC. It specifies CASSFWQGHEQYF. The rearrangement uses TRBV12-3 or TRBV12-4 and TRBJ2-7; possibly TRBD1 for D (5 bases). V was clipped by 3 bases and J by 5 bases, with 11 bases between them. CDR3 size: 13 residues.

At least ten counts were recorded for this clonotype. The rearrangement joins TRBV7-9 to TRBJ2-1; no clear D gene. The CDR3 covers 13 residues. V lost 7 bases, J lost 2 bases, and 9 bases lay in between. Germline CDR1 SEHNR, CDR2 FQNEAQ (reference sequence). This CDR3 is CASMKAAYNEQFF. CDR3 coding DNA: TGTGCCAGCATGAAGGCCGCCTACAATGAGCAGTTCTTC.

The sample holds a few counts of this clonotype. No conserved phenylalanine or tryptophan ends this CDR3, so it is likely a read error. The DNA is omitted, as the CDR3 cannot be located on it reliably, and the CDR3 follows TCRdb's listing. The CDR3 protein is CASSAPTSHK. The chain has TRBV7-9 and TRBJ2-3; the table's D call, TRBD2, was not checked against the DNA. Germline V gene sequence: CDR1 SEHNR, CDR2 FQNEAQ (reference sequence). The CDR3 has 10 residues if both end residues are counted.

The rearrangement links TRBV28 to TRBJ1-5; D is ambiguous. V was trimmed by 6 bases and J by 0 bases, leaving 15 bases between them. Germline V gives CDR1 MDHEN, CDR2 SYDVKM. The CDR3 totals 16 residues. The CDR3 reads CASRSIGDYSNQPQHF. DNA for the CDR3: TGTGCCAGCAGGTCAATCGGGGATTATAGCAATCAGCCCCAGCATTTT.

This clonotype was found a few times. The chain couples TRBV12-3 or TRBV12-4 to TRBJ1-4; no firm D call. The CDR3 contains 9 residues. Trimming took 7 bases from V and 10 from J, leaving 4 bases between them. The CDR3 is CASNAKLFF. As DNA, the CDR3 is TGTGCCAGCAACGCAAAACTGTTTTTT.

The CDR3 spells CAIRPREAGEQYF. CDR3 DNA sequence: TGTGCCATCAGGCCCAGAGAGGCTGGAGAGCAGTACTTC. The chain joins TRBV10-3 to TRBJ2-7; D not certain. Germline CDR1 reads ENHRY; CDR2 reads SYGVKD. Trimming took 6 bases from V and 7 from J, leaving 16 bases between them. CDR3 length: 13 amino acids.

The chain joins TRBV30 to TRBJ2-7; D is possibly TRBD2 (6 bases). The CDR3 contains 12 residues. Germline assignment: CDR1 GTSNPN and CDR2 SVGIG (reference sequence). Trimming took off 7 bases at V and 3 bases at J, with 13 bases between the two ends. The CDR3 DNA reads TGTGCCTTGGGACTCGCCAACTACGAGCAGTACTTC. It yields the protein CALGLANYEQYF.

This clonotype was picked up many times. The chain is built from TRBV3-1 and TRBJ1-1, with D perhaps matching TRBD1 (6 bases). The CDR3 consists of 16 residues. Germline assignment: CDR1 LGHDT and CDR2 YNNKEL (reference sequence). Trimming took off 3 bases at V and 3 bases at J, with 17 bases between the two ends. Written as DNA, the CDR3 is TGTGCCAGCAGCCAGGGTTGGACAGTAACGGACACTGAAGCTTTCTTT. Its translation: CASSQGWTVTDTEAFF.

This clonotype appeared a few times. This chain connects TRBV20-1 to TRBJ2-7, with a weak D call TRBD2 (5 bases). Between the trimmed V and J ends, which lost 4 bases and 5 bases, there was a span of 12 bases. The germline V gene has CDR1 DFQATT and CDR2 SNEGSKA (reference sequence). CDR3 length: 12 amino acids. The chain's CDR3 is CSAKRVADEQYF. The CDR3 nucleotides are TGCAGTGCTAAGAGGGTGGCCGACGAGCAGTACTTC.

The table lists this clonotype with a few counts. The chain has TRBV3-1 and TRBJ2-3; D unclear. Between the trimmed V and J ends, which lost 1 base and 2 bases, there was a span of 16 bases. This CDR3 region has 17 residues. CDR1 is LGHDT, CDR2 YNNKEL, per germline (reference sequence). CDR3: CASSQGAGRLFTDTQYF. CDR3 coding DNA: TGTGCCAGCAGCCAAGGAGCAGGTAGACTCTTCACAGATACGCAGTATTTT.

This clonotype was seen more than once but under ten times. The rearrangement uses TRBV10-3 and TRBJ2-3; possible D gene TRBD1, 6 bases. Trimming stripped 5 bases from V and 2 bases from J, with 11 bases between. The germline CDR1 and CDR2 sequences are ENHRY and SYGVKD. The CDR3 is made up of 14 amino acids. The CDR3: CAISRGLNTDTQYF. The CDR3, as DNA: TGTGCCATCAGTAGGGGGTTAAACACAGATACGCAGTATTTT.

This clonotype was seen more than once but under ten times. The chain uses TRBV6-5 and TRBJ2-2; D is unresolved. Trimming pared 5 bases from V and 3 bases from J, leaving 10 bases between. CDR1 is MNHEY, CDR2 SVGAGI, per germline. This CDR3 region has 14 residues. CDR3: CASSPTPHTGELFF. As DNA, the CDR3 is TGTGCCAGCAGTCCTACTCCTCACACCGGGGAGCTGTTTTTT.

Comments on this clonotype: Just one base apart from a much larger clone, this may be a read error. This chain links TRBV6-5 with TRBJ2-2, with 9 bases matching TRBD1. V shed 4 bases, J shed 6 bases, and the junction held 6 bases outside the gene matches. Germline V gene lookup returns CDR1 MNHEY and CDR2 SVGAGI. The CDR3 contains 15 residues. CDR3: CASSFGQGWSGELFF. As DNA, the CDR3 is TGTGCCAGCAGTTTTGGACAGGGGTGGTCCGGGGAGCTGTTTTTT.

The CDR3 DNA follows: TGTGCCTGGAGCCCGGGGACAGGGGATGGCTACACCTTC. Its translation: CAWSPGTGDGYTF. The chain combines TRBV30 with TRBJ1-2; the match to TRBD1 covers 10 bases. V trimming: 3 bases; J trimming: 6 bases; junction bases outside the gene matches: 4. Germline loops: CDR1 GTSNPN, CDR2 SVGIG (reference sequence). This CDR3 spans 13 amino acids.

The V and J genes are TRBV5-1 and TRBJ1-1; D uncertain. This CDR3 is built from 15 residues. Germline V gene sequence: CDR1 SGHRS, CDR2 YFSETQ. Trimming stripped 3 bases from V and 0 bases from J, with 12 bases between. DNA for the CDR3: TGCGCCAGCAGCTCGGACCGAACCATGAACACTGAAGCTTTCTTT. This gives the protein CASSSDRTMNTEAFF.

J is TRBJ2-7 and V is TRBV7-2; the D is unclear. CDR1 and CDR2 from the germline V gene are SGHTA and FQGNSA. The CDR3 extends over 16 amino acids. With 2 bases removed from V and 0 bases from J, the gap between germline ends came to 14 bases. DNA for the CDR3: TGTGCCAGCAGCTTATACCCAGGAGTGGACTCCTACGAGCAGTACTTC. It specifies CASSLYPGVDSYEQYF.

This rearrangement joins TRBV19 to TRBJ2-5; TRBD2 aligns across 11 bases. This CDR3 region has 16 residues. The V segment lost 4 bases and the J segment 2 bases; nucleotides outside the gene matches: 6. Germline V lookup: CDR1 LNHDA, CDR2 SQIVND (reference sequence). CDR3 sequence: CASSTRLAGRQETQYF. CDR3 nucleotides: TGTGCCAGTAGTACGCGACTAGCGGGAAGACAAGAGACCCAGTACTTC.

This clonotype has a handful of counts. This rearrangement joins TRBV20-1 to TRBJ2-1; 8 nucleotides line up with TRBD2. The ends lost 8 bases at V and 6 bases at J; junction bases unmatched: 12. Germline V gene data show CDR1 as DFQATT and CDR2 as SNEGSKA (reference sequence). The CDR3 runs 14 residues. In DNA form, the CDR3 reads TGCAGTTCTGACCCCCTAGCGGGTAGCAATGAGCAGTTCTTC. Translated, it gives CSSDPLAGSNEQFF.

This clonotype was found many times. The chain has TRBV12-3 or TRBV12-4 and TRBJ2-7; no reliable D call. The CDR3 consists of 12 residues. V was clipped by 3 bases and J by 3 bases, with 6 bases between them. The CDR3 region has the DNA TGTGCCAGCAGTTTTCAGCGCTACGAGCAGTACTTC. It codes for CASSFQRYEQYF.

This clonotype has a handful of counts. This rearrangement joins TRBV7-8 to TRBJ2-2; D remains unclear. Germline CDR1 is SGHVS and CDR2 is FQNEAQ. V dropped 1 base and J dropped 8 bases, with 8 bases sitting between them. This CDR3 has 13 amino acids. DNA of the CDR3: TGTGCCAGCAGCTTAGTGCGTAATGGGGAGCTGTTTTTT. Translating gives CASSLVRNGELFF.

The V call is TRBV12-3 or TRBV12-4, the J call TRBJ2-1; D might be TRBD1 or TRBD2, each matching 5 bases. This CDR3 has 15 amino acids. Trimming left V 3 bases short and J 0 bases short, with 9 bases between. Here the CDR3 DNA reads TGTGCCAGCAGTTTGGGACGCCACTCCTACAATGAGCAGTTCTTC. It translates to CASSLGRHSYNEQFF.

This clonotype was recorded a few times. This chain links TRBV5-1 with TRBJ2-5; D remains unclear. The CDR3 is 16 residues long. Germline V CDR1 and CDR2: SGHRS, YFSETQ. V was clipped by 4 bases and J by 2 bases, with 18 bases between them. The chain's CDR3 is CASSGISGSSQETQYF. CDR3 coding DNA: TGCGCCAGCAGCGGTATTAGTGGTAGCAGTCAAGAGACCCAGTACTTC.

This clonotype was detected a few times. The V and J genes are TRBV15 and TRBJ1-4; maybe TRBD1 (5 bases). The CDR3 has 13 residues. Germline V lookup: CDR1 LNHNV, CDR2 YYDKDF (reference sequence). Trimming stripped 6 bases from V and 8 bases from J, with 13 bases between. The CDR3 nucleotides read TGTGCCACCAGGCAGGGTGTCGAGGAAAAACTGTTTTTT. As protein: CATRQGVEEKLFF.

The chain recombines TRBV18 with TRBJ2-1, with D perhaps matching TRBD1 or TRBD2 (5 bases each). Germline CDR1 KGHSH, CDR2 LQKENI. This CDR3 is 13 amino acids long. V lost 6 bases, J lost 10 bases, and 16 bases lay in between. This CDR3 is CASSDGTAREQFF. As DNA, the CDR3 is TGTGCCAGCTCGGATGGGACCGCCAGGGAGCAGTTCTTC.

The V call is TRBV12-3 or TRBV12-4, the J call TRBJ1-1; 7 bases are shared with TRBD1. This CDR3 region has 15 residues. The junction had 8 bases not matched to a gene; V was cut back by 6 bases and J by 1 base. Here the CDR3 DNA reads TGTGCCAGCAGGAGGACAGGCGTACGGAACACTGAAGCTTTCTTT. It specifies CASRRTGVRNTEAFF.

CDR3 in DNA: TGTGCCAGCGCCACCCGGGGCATGAACACTGAAGCTTTCTTT. Protein: CASATRGMNTEAFF. The chain has TRBV3-1 and TRBJ1-1; D is possibly TRBD1 (5 bases). The CDR3 loop spans 14 amino acids. Germline V lookup: CDR1 LGHDT, CDR2 YNNKEL (reference sequence). The V and J ends lost 8 bases and 0 bases respectively, with 13 bases between them. Combining the CDR3 with reference TRBV3-1 and TRBJ1-1 gives the whole variable domain DTAVSQTPKYLVTQMGNDKSIKCEQNLGHDTMYWYKQDSKKFLKIMFSYNNKELIINETVPNRFSPKSPDKAHLNLHINSLELGDSAVYFCASATRGMNTEAFFGQGTRLTVV.

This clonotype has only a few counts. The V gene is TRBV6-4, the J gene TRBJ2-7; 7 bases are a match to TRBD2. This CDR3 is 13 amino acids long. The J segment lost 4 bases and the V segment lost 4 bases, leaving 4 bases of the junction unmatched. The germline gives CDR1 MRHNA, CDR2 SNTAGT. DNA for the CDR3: TGTGCCAGCAGTGTCGAAGCGGGGTACGAGCAGTACTTC. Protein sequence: CASSVEAGYEQYF.